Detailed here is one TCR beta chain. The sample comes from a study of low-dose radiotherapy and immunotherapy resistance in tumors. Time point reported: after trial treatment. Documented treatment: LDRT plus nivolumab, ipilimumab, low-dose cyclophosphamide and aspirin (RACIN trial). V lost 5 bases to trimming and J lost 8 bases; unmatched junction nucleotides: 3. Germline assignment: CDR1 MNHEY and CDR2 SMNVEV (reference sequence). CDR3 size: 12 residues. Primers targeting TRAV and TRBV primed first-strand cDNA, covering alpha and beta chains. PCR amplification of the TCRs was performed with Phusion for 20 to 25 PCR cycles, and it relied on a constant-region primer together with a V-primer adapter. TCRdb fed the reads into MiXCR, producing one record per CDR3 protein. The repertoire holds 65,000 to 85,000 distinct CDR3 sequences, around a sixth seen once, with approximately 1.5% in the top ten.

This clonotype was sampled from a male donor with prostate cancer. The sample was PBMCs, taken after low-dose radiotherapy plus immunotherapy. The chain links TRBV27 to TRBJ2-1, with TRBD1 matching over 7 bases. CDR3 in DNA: TGTGCCAGCAGTCTCACAGGGGATGAGCAGTTCTTC. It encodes CASSLTGDEQFF.